These 18 T cell receptor beta chains originate from one sample sequenced in a study of cytomegalovirus exposure and HLA in healthy donors. The PCR ran on 60 Vbeta and 13 Jbeta primers. Assay: immunoSEQ multiplex PCR; the TCRdb copy retains only in-frame clones and omits some. The data show under 40,000 clones, and the top ten clones hold around 4.7%. The sequenced sample was PBMCs. These receptors all come from a female donor in good health and CMV-seronegative.

The V and J genes are TRBV29-1 and TRBJ1-4, with D possibly TRBD1 on 6 matching bases. The CDR3 loop spans 13 amino acids. CDR1 and CDR2 (germline): SQVTM, ANQGSEA. Deletions cut 5 bases from V and 3 bases from J, with 10 bases between. CDR3 residues: CSVSRGSNEKLFF. The CDR3 DNA sequence: TGCAGCGTTTCAAGGGGGTCTAATGAAAAACTGTTTTTT.

The genes are TRBV15 and TRBJ2-7; D perhaps matches TRBD1 (6 bases). The CDR3 is 15 residues long. Germline V CDR1 and CDR2: LNHNV, YYDKDF (reference sequence). V shed 3 bases and J shed 5 bases, with 17 bases lying between them. Written as DNA, the CDR3 is TGTGCCACCAGCAGGACAACAGGGATCCACGACGAGCAGTACTTC. Protein: CATSRTTGIHDEQYF. The full variable domain, its missing parts supplied by reference TRBV15 and TRBJ2-7, is DAMVIQNPRYQVTQFGKPVTLSCSQTLNHNVMYWYQQKSSQAPKLLFHYYDKDFNNEADTPDNFQSRRPNTSFCFLDIRSPGLGDTAMYLCATSRTTGIHDEQYFGPGTRLTVT.

The chain carries TRBV4-1 and TRBJ2-3; a weak D match, TRBD2 (7 bases). The V gene's germline CDR1 is MGHRA and CDR2 YSYEKL. V was pared by 0 bases and J by 14 bases, with 15 bases between. The CDR3 is 13 residues long. CDR3 sequence reads: CASSQDWRGRWYF. The CDR3 coding sequence is TGCGCCAGCAGCCAAGATTGGCGGGGGCGATGGTATTTT.

V usage is TRBV7-8 and J usage is TRBJ1-5; D gene unclear. In germline, CDR1 is SGHVS, CDR2 FQNEAQ. The CDR3 covers 17 residues. The ends were cut back, 5 bases at V and 0 bases at J, with 17 bases in the middle. CDR3 sequence: CASSPKEAPYSNQPQHF. The CDR3 DNA reads TGTGCCAGCAGCCCTAAGGAAGCGCCTTATAGCAATCAGCCCCAGCATTTT.

The chain combines TRBV19 with TRBJ1-6; D is undetermined. This CDR3 has 17 residues. Germline V gene sequence: CDR1 LNHDA, CDR2 SQIVND (reference sequence). Trimming stripped 5 bases from V and 6 bases from J, with 20 bases between. The CDR3: CASSAAEPLGFNSPLHF. The CDR3 bases are TGTGCCAGTAGTGCCGCGGAACCCTTAGGTTTTAATTCACCCCTCCACTTT.

V is TRBV6-1 and J is TRBJ1-5, with D possibly matching TRBD1 (5 bases). The CDR3 covers 13 residues. The V and J ends lost 3 bases and 7 bases respectively, with 10 bases between them. The germline V gene has CDR1 MNHNS and CDR2 SASEGT. The CDR3 bases are TGTGCCAGCAGTGACAGGGATCCCCAGCCCCAGCATTTT. It encodes CASSDRDPQPQHF.

The chain recombines TRBV30 with TRBJ1-4, with TRBD1 identical over 8 bases. Germline V gives CDR1 GTSNPN, CDR2 SVGIG (reference sequence). The CDR3 is 13 amino acids. J was trimmed by 5 bases and V by 3 bases; bases with no gene match: 2. CDR3 coding DNA: TGTGCCTGGAGACAGGGGGTCAATGAAAAACTGTTTTTT. This translates into CAWRQGVNEKLFF.

The rearrangement uses TRBV9 and TRBJ2-7, with TRBD2 matching 14 bases. This CDR3 region has 15 residues. Germline V CDR1 and CDR2: SGDLS, YYNGEE. V shed 4 bases, J shed 5 bases, and the junction held 5 bases outside the gene matches. The CDR3 coding sequence is TGTGCCAGCAGCACGGGACTAGCGGGGGCCCACGAGCAGTACTTC. Amino acid sequence: CASSTGLAGAHEQYF. The full variable domain, with the rest looked up from reference TRBV9 and TRBJ2-7, is DSGVTQTPKHLITATGQRVTLRCSPRSGDLSVYWYQQSLDQGLQFLIQYYNGEERAKGNILERFSAQQFPDLHSELNLSSLELGDSALYFCASSTGLAGAHEQYFGPGTRLTVT.

CDR3 in amino acids: CASSADTSSYNEQFF. For the CDR3, the DNA is TGTGCCAGCAGCGCCGACACGAGCTCCTACAATGAGCAGTTCTTC. This chain connects TRBV9 to TRBJ2-1, with D unresolved. This CDR3 has 15 residues. V shed 3 bases and J shed 0 bases, with 10 bases lying between them. Looked up from germline, CDR1 is SGDLS and CDR2 is YYNGEE.

V and J are TRBV5-8 and TRBJ1-5; D is uncertain. Germline V gives CDR1 SGHTS, CDR2 YDEGEE. Trimming left V 0 bases short and J 5 bases short, with 15 bases between. The CDR3 has 16 residues. The DNA for the CDR3 is TGTGCCAGCAGCTTGGGTACGCCGGGGAGGGATCAGCCCCAGCATTTT. Encoded protein: CASSLGTPGRDQPQHF.

This CDR3 is CASSPGQGGSSYNEQFF. The CDR3 DNA reads as TGTGCCAGCAGCCCGGGACAGGGTGGATCATCTTACAATGAGCAGTTCTTC. The chain has TRBV5-4 and TRBJ2-1; 9 nucleotides align to TRBD1. Germline V gene data show CDR1 as SGHNT and CDR2 as YYREEE (reference sequence). V lost 4 bases and J lost 4; bases outside the gene matches: 12. The CDR3 extends over 17 amino acids.

V usage is TRBV5-1 and J usage is TRBJ2-3; TRBD2 matches at 10 bases. J was trimmed by 4 bases and V by 0 bases; bases with no gene match: 5. Germline assignment: CDR1 SGHRS and CDR2 YFSETQ. CDR3 length equals 16 residues. The CDR3 here is CASSLAELAGSDTQYF. CDR3 nucleotides: TGCGCCAGCAGCTTGGCGGAACTAGCGGGGTCAGATACGCAGTATTTT.

Points on this clone: One end of the junction is discordant with germline, which a read error may explain. Within the sample, other DNA sequences also encode this same CDR3. The chain has TRBV5-4 and TRBJ2-3; 9 bases are a match to TRBD1. The CDR3 sequence is 15 residues long. CDR1 and CDR2 from the germline V gene are SGHNT and YYREEE (reference sequence). DNA of the CDR3: TGTGCCAGCAGTTTGGACAGGGGAGTAACAGATACGCAGTATTTT. Amino acids: CASSLDRGVTDTQYF.

The V and J genes are TRBV28 and TRBJ1-4; tentative D call: TRBD1 (6 bases). In germline, CDR1 is MDHEN, CDR2 SYDVKM. The CDR3 sequence is 15 residues long. Trimming stripped 4 bases from V and 6 bases from J, with 15 bases between. CDR3 in DNA: TGTGCCAGCAGTTCACGGACAGTATCATATGAAAAACTGTTTTTT. Its translation: CASSSRTVSYEKLFF.

This chain links TRBV29-1 with TRBJ1-2; D gene ambiguous. The germline V gene has CDR1 SQVTM and CDR2 ANQGSEA. The V end was cut by 2 bases, the J end by 1 base, with 8 bases between. There are 13 residues in the CDR3. The CDR3: CSVEQQINYGYTF. As DNA, the CDR3 is TGCAGCGTTGAACAACAGATTAACTATGGCTACACCTTC.

This chain uses TRBV7-2 with TRBJ2-5; 10 positions match TRBD1. This CDR3 has 16 amino acids. V lost 3 bases, J lost 2 bases, and 6 bases stayed unmatched. CDR1 SGHTA and CDR2 FQGNSA come from the germline V gene. CDR3 DNA: TGTGCCAGCAGCTTGGGTAGGACAGGGGGACAAGAGACCCAGTACTTC. It is translated as CASSLGRTGGQETQYF.

V is TRBV5-4 and J is TRBJ1-5; no reliable D call. Germline V gives CDR1 SGHNT, CDR2 YYREEE (reference sequence). V lost 2 bases and J 9 bases, leaving 9 bases between the germline ends. CDR3 size: 12 residues. The CDR3 region is CASSFWFGPQHF. For the CDR3, the DNA is TGTGCCAGCAGCTTCTGGTTCGGGCCCCAGCATTTT.

The CDR3 nucleotides read TGTGCCAGCAGCTTATCACAGCTACGTAACTATGGCTACACCTTC. Amino acid sequence: CASSLSQLRNYGYTF. This sequence joins TRBV7-8 and TRBJ1-2, with unresolved D. CDR1 and CDR2 (germline): SGHVS, FQNEAQ. The CDR3 sequence is 15 residues long. The V gene lost 2 bases and the J gene lost 1 base, with 11 bases spanning the gap.